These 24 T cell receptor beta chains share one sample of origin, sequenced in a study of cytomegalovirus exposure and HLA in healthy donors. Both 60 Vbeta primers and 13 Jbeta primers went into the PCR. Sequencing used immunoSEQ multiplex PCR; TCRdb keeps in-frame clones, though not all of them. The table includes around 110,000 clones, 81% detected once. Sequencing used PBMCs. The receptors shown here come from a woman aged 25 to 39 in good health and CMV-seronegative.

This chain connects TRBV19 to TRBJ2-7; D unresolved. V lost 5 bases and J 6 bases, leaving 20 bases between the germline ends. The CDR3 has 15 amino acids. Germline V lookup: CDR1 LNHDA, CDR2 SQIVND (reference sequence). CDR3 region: CASSGLGASAVEQYF. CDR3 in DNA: TGTGCCAGTAGTGGGTTAGGAGCTAGTGCGGTCGAGCAGTACTTC. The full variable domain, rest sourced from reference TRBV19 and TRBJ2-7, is DGGITQSPKYLFRKEGQNVTLSCEQNLNHDAMYWYRQDPGQGLRLIYYSQIVNDFQKGDIAEGYSVSREKKESFPLTVTSAQKNPTAFYLCASSGLGASAVEQYFGPGTRLTVT.

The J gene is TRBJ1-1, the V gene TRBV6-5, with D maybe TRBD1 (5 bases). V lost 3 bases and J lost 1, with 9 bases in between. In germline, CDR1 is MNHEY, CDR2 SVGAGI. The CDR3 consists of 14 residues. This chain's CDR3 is CASSYRGGNTEAFF. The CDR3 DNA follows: TGTGCCAGCAGTTATCGGGGGGGGAACACTGAAGCTTTCTTT.

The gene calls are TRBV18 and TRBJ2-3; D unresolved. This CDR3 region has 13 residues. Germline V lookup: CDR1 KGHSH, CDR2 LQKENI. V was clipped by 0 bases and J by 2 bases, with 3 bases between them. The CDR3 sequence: CASSPPNTDTQYF. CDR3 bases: TGTGCCAGCTCACCACCTAACACAGATACGCAGTATTTT. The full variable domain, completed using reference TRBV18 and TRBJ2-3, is NAGVMQNPRHLVRRRGQEARLRCSPMKGHSHVYWYRQLPEEGLKFMVYLQKENIIDESGMPKERFSAEFPKEGPSILRIQQVVRGDSAAYFCASSPPNTDTQYFGPGTRLTVL.

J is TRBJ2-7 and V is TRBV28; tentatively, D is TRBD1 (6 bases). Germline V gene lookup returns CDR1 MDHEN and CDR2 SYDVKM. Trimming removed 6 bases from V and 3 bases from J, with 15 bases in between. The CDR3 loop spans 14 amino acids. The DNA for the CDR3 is TGTGCCAGCAGATCACAGGGTTCAAGCTACGAGCAGTACTTC. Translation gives CASRSQGSSYEQYF.

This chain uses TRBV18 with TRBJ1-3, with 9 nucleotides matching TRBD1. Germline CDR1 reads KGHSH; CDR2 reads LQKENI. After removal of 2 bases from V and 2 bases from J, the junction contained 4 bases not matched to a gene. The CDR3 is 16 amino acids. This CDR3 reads CASSPKGQGTGNTIYF. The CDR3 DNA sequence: TGTGCCAGCTCACCAAAGGGACAGGGAACTGGAAACACCATATATTTT.

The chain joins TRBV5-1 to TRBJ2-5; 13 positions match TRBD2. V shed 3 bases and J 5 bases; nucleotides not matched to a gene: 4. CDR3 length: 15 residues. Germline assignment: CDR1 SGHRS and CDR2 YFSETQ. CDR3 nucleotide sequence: TGCGCCAGCAGCTCCGGGACTAGCGGGATTGAGACCCAGTACTTC. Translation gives CASSSGTSGIETQYF.

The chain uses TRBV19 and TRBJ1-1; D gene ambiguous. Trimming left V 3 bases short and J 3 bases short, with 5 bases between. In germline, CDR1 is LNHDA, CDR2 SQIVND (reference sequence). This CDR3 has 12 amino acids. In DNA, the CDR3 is TGTGCCAGTAGTATGGAGGACACTGAAGCTTTCTTT. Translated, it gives CASSMEDTEAFF.

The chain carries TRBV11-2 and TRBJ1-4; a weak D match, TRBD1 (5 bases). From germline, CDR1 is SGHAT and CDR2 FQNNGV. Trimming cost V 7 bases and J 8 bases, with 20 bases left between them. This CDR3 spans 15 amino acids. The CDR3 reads CASTSAGQGEEKLFF. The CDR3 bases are TGTGCCAGCACCAGTGCAGGGCAGGGCGAAGAAAAACTGTTTTTT.

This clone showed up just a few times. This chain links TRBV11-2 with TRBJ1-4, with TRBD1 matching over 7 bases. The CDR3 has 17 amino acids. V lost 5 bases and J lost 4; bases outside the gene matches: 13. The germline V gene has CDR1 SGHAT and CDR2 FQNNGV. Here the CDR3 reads CASSPRGRDSFNEKLFF. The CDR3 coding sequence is TGTGCCAGCAGCCCGAGGGGGCGGGACAGCTTTAATGAAAAACTGTTTTTT. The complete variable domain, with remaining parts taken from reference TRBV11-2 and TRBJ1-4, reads EAGVAQSPRYKIIEKRQSVAFWCNPISGHATLYWYQQILGQGPKLLIQFQNNGVVDDSQLPKDRFSAERLKGVDSTLKIQPAKLEDSAVYLCASSPRGRDSFNEKLFFGSGTQLSVL.

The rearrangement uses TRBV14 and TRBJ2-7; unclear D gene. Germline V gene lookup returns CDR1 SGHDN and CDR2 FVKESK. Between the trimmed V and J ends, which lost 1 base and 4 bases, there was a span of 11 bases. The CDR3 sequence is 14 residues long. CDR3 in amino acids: CASSQVSRGYEQYF. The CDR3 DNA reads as TGTGCCAGCAGCCAAGTTAGCAGAGGATACGAGCAGTACTTC.

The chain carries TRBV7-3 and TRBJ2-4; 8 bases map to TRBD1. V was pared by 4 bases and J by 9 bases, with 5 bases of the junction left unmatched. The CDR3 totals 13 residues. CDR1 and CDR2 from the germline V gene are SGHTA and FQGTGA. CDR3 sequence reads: CASSSTGGGIQYF. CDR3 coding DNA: TGTGCCAGCAGCTCCACAGGGGGTGGCATTCAGTACTTC.

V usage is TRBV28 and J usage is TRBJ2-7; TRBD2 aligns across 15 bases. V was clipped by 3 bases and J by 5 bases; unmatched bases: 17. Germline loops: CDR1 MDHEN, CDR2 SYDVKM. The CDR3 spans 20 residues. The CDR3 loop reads CASSFWAGPGLAGGTHEQYF. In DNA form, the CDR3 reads TGTGCCAGCAGTTTTTGGGCGGGCCCGGGACTAGCGGGAGGTACCCACGAGCAGTACTTC.

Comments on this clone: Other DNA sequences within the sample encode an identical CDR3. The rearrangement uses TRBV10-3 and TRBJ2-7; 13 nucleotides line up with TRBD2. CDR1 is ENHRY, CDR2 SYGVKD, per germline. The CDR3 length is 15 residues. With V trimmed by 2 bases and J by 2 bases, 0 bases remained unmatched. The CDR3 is CAISEGTSGTYEQYF. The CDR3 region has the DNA TGTGCCATCAGTGAGGGGACTAGCGGGACCTACGAGCAGTACTTC.

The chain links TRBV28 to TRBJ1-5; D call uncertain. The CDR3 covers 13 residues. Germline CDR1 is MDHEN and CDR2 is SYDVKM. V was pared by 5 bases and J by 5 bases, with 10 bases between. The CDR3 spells CASSPQFDQPQHF. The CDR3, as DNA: TGTGCCAGCAGTCCACAGTTTGATCAGCCCCAGCATTTT.

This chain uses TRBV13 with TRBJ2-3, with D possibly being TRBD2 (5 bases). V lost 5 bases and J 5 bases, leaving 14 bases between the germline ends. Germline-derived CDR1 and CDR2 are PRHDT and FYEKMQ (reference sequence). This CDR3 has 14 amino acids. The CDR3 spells CASSPRRGVDTQYF. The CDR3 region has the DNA TGTGCCAGCAGCCCTCGTCGGGGTGTAGATACGCAGTATTTT.

The CDR3 DNA sequence: TGTGCCATCAGTGAGGGGGCGGGAGTCACCGGGGAGCTGTTTTTT. Translating it yields CAISEGAGVTGELFF. This sequence joins TRBV10-3 and TRBJ2-2; 7 nucleotides agree with TRBD2. Looked up from germline, CDR1 is ENHRY and CDR2 is SYGVKD. Unmatched junction bases numbered 4, after V lost 2 bases and J lost 4 bases. The CDR3 consists of 15 residues.

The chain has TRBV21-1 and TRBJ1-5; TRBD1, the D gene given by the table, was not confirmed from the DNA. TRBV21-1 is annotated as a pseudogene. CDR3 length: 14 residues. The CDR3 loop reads CASSRRQTNQPQHF. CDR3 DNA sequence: TGTGCCAGCAGCAGGAGACAGACCAATCAGCCCCAGCATTTT.

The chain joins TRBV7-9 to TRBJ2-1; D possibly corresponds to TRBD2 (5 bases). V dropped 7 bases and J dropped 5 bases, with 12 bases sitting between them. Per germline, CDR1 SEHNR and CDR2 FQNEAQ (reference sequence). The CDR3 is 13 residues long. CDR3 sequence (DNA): TGTGCCAGCAAAGCCCGAGGGAACAATGAGCAGTTCTTC. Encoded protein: CASKARGNNEQFF.

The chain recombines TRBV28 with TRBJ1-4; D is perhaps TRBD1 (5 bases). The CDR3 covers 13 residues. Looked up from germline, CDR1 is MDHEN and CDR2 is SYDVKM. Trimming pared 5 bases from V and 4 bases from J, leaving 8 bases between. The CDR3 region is CASSPGINEKLFF. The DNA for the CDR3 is TGTGCCAGCAGTCCAGGGATTAATGAAAAACTGTTTTTT.

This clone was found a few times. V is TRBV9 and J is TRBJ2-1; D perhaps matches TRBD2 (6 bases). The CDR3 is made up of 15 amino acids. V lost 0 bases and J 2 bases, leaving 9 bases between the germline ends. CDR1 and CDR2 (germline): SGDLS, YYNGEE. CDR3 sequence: CASSVGRDAYNEQFF. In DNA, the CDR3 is TGTGCCAGCAGCGTAGGGCGGGATGCCTACAATGAGCAGTTCTTC. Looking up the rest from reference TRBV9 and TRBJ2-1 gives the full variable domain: DSGVTQTPKHLITATGQRVTLRCSPRSGDLSVYWYQQSLDQGLQFLIQYYNGEERAKGNILERFSAQQFPDLHSELNLSSLELGDSALYFCASSVGRDAYNEQFFGPGTRLTVL.

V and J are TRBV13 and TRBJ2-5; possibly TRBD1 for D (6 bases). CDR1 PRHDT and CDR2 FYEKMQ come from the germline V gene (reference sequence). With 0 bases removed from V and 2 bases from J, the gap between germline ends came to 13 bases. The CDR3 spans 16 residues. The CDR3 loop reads CASSLGWTELQETQYF. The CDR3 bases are TGTGCCAGCAGCTTAGGCTGGACAGAGCTACAAGAGACCCAGTACTTC.

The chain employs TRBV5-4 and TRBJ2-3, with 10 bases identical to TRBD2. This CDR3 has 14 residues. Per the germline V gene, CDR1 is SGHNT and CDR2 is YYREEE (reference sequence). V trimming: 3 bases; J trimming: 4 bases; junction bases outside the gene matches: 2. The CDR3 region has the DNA TGTGCCAGCAGCTCAGCGGGAGGGCCAGATACGCAGTATTTT. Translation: CASSSAGGPDTQYF.

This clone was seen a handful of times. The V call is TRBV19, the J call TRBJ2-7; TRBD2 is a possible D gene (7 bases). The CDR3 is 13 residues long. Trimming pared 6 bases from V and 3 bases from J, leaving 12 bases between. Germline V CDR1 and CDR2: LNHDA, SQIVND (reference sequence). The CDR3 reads CASSAGEGYEQYF. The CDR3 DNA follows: TGTGCCAGTAGCGCAGGGGAGGGCTACGAGCAGTACTTC.

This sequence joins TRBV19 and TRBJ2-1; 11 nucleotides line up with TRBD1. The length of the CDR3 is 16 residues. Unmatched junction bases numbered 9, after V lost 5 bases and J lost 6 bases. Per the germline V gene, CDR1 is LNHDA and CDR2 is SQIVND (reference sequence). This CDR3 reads CASSRPGGTGGNEQFF. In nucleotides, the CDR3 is TGTGCCAGTAGTCGACCTGGGGGGACAGGGGGCAATGAGCAGTTCTTC.